The clone carrying this TCR beta chain is labeled as medium-sized (0.01 to 0.1%). Authors' analysis steps: Reference gene primer amplification gave estimated nucleated cell counts. Libraries were prepared by immunoSEQ multiplex PCR; TCRdb keeps only in-frame clonotypes and omits some of them. V and J calls and clone size are as listed in that table; D and trimming were resolved from the DNA. The sample lists about 62,000 clones; approximately 73% were seen once. CDR1 and CDR2 from the germline V gene are LGHNA and YSLEER. Trimming took 0 bases from V and 3 from J; bases not matched to a gene: 2. This CDR3 region has 14 residues. The record originates from a study of blood T cell repertoires in COVID-19. Across the whole study: PBMCs, B-cell-depleted T cells, or T cells were the source of the cDNA or gDNA that made up the material.

The chain links TRBV4-3 to TRBJ2-7; TRBD1 matches at 7 bases. The TCR originated in a woman between 50 and 59 years old with active or convalescent COVID-19. Sequenced material: peripheral blood. The CDR3 nucleotides are TGCGCCAGCAGCCAAGATCACAGGGGCTACGAGCAGTACTTC. Translation: CASSQDHRGYEQYF.